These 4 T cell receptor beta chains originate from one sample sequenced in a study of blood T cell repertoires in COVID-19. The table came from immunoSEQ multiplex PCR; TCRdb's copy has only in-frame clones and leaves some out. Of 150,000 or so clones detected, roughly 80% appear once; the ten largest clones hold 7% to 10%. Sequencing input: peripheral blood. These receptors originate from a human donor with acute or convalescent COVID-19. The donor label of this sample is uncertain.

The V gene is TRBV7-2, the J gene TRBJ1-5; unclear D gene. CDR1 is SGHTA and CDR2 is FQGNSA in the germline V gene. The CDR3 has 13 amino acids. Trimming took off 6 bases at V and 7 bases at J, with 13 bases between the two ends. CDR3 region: CASSRDTFQPQHF. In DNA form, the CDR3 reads TGTGCCAGCAGTCGTGACACCTTCCAGCCCCAGCATTTT.

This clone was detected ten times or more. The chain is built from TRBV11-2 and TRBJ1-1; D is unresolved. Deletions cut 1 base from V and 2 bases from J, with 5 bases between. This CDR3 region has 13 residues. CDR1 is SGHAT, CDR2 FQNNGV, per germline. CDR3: CASSLGRNTEAFF. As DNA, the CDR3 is TGTGCCAGCAGCTTAGGCAGAAACACTGAAGCTTTCTTT.

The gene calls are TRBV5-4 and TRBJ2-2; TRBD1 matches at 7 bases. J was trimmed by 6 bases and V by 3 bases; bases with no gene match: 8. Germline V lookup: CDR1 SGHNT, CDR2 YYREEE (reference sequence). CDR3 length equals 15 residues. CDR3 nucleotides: TGTGCCAGCAGCTCGGGACAGAGAGACTCCGGGGAGCTGTTTTTT. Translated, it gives CASSSGQRDSGELFF.

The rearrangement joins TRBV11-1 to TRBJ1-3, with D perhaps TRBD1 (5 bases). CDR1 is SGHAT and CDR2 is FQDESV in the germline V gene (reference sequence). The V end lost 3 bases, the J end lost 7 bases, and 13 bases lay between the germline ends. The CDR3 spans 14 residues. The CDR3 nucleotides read TGTGCCAGCAGCTTCCAGGGTTCCGGGAACACCATATATTTT. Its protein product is CASSFQGSGNTIYF.